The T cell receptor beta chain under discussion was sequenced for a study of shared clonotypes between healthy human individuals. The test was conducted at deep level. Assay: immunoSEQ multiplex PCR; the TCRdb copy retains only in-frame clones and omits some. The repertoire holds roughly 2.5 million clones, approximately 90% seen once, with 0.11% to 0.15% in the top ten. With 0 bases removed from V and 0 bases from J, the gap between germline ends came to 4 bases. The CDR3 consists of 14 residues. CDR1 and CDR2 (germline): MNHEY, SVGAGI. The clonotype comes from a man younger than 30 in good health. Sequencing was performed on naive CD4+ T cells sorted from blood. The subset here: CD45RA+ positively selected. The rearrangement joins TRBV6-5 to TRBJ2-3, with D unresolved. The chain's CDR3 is CASSYSSSTDTQYF. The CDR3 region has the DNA TGTGCCAGCAGTTACTCGAGCAGCACAGATACGCAGTATTTT.